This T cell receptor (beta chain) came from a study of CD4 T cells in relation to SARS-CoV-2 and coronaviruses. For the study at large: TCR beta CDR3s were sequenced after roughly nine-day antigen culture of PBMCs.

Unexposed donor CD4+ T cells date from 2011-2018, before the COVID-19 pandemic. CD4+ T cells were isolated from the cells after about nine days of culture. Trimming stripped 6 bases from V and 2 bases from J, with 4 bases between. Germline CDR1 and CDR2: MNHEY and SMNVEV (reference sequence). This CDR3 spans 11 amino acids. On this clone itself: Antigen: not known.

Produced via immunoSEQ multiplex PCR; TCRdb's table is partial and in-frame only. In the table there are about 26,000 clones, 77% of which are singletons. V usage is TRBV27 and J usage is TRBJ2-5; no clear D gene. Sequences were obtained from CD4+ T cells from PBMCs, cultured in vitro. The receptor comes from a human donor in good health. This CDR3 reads CASREQETQYF. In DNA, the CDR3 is TGTGCCAGCAGGGAGCAAGAGACCCAGTACTTC.